The T cell receptor (beta chain) under discussion was sequenced for a study of T cell responses to AZD1222 COVID-19 vaccine. The wider study: Investigators merged groups given second doses at roughly 4 or roughly 12 weeks. Study-level results: Donors, mostly white British, included more females; clonal diversity was possibly underestimated. Nearly half of spike-specific TCRs reportedly go after variant regions that carry no mutations.

Profiling relied on immunoSEQ multiplex PCR, and the TCRdb table lists in-frame clones only, not all of them. There are around 150,000 clones in the sample; roughly 80% occur only once, and over 4% lies in the top ten. The CDR3 loop spans 11 amino acids. Germline V CDR1 and CDR2: SGHAT, FQDESV (reference sequence). For this clone: As yet, its antigen is unknown. An end of the junction does not agree with germline; a read error may underlie this.

The rearrangement uses TRBV11-1 and TRBJ2-5; a weak D match, TRBD1 (6 bases). The sample in question was peripheral blood, obtained on day 0 of AZD1222 vaccination. This clonotype was obtained from an adult in good health. The CDR3 coding sequence is TGTGCCAGCAGCCTAACAGGGTCGATTGACTTC. Encoded protein: CASSLTGSIDF. The full variable domain, rest sourced from reference TRBV11-1 and TRBJ2-5, is EAEVAQSPRYKITEKSQAVAFWCDPISGHATLYWYRQILGQGPELLVQFQDESVVDDSQLPKDRFSAERLKGVDSTLKIQPAELGDSAMYLCASSLTGSIDFGPGTRLLVL.